Sequencing of this TCR beta chain was carried out in a study of cytomegalovirus exposure and HLA in healthy donors. CDR1 and CDR2 (germline): MNHEY, SVGAGI. The length of the CDR3 is 15 residues. V lost 5 bases and J lost 0, with 11 bases in between. Amplification used 60 Vbeta primers and 13 Jbeta primers. The assay was immunoSEQ multiplex PCR, and TCRdb's table has in-frame clones only and misses some. The repertoire holds 120,000 or so clones, 81% seen once, with around 1.8% in the top ten. Sequencing was done on a sample of PBMCs. The gene calls are TRBV6-5 and TRBJ1-5; a weak D match, TRBD1 (5 bases). The receptor's source is a young man in good health and CMV-seronegative. The CDR3 region is CASSPSGSSNQPQHF. CDR3 bases: TGTGCCAGCAGTCCCTCAGGGTCTAGCAATCAGCCCCAGCATTTT.